Below, one TCR beta chain is given with its context. CDR1 is LNHDA, CDR2 SQIVND, per germline (reference sequence). Trimming cost V 4 bases and J 8 bases, with 21 bases left between them. The CDR3 extends over 16 amino acids. The PCR employed 60 Vbeta primers together with 13 Jbeta primers. Data came from immunoSEQ multiplex PCR; TCRdb stores just in-frame clones and leaves some out. This table holds nearly 110,000 clones, roughly 82% found once. These data come from a study of cytomegalovirus exposure and HLA in healthy donors. The origin of this receptor is a man aged 25 to 45 in good health and CMV-seropositive. Sequenced input: PBMCs. The genes are TRBV19 and TRBJ2-1; weak D call: TRBD2 (5 bases). CDR3 sequence: CASSNFVRTAGDEQFF. CDR3 nucleotide sequence: TGTGCCAGTAGTAACTTCGTTAGGACTGCTGGCGATGAGCAGTTCTTC.